Listed here is a single T cell receptor (beta chain). Sequencing used immunoSEQ multiplex PCR; TCRdb keeps in-frame clones, though not all of them. The sample yields around 60,000 clones, 65% to 75% seen once. V lost 0 bases and J lost 7; bases outside the gene matches: 9. Germline assignment: CDR1 SGHRS and CDR2 YFSETQ. This CDR3 comprises 15 residues. This sample was included in a study of blood T cell repertoires in COVID-19. About the research overall: Samples came from the United States, Italy and Spain, spanning acute and convalescent COVID-19.

This chain links TRBV5-1 with TRBJ2-5; 7 nucleotides line up with TRBD1. The receptor was derived from an elderly woman with acute or convalescent COVID-19. The source material was peripheral blood. The DNA of the CDR3 is TGCGCCAGCAGCTTGGTGGCAGGGGGAATGGTGACCCAGTACTTC. Its protein product is CASSLVAGGMVTQYF.